This TCR beta chain came from a study of T-cell memory formation after mild COVID-19. General study results and limits: Second-wave clones peaking on day 37 lacked confirmed SARS-CoV-2 specificity. Some SARS-CoV-2-responding clones were already detected in memory before infection. CM and EM subsets held most contracting CD4+ clones; EMRA held CD8+ ones.

The sample holds a few counts of this clonotype. Its antigen is unknown. 5'RACE with constant-segment primers yielded barcoded, UMI-tagged TCR alpha and TCR beta cDNA libraries. TCRdb passed the 5' RACE reads through MiXCR, listing each CDR3 protein once. The sample includes roughly 70,000 distinct CDR3 sequences, over 15% of them seen just once. CDR3 length: 14 residues. Trimming pared 4 bases from V and 1 base from J, leaving 11 bases between. Germline CDR1 reads LNHNV; CDR2 reads YYDKDF (reference sequence). The sequenced material came from PBMCs or a T cell subset sorted from them (not recorded which). The rearrangement links TRBV15 to TRBJ2-7, with a possible D match to TRBD1 (6 bases). This sequence originates from an adult woman who had mild COVID-19 (a few samples of this study predate the infection). Cell type and time point are not known. As DNA, the CDR3 is TGTGCCACCAGCACGGACAGAGAATCCTACGAGCAGTACTTC. Translated: CATSTDRESYEQYF.